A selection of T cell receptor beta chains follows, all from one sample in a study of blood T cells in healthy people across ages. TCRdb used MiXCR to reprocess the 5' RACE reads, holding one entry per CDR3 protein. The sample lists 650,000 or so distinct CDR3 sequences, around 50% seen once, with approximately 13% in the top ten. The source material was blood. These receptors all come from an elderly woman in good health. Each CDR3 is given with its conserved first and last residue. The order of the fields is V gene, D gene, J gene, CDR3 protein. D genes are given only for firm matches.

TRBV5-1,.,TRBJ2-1,CASSLELMDEQFF
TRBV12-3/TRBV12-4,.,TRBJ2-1,CASRQSTYNEQFF
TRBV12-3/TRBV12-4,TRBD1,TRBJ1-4,CASSADRGNMYEKLFF
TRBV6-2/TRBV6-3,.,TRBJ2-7,CASAPLPKTYEQYF
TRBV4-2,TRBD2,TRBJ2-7,CASSQEWAAGASYEQYF
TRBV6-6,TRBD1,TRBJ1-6,CASRRGQISSYNSPLHF
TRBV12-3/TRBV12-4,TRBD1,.,CASSLGQGIHEQYF
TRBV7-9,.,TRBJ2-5,CASSLMEGRSQETQYF
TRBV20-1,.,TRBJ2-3,CSAGGRGGGTDTQYF
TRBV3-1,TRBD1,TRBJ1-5,CASSATGTGEQPQHF
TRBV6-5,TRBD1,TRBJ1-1,CASSYAGGQGEAFF
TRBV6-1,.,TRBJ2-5,CASSEVWGTGKETQYF
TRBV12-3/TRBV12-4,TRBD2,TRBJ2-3,CASSLQNRLAVDTDTQYF
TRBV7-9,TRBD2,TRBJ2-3,CASRGLAGGHGDTQYF
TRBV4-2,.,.,CASSQEEASPYEQYF
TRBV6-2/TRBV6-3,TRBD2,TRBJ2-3,CASRIDSGRRETDTQYF
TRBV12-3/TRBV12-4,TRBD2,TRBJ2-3,CASSQTSGGRTSTDTQYF
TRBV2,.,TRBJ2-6,CASSVRAGLSGASVLTF
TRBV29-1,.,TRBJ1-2,CSVGGWGDYGYTF
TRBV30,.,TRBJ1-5,CAWTSGQASNQPQHF
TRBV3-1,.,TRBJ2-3,CASSHRLEVSPDTQYF
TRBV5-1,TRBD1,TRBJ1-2,CASSSTGNGGYTF
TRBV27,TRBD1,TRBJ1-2,CASSFHPGTGVYGYTF
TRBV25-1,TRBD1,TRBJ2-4,CASKDRTRGEQYF
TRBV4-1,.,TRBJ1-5,CASSPGPGRPQHF
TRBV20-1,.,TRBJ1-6,CSVAREGSYNSPLHF
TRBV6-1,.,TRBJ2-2,CASTHTGTNTGELFF
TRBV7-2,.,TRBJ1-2,CASSPLSSGGIYTF
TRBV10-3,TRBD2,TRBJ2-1,CAISGGGTKDNEQFF
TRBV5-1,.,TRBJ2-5,CASSTVHRGGQETQYF
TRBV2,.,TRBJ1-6,CAGSDRGRDSPLHF
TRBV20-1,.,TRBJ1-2,CSARDWAVDGYTF
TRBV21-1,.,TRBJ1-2,CASPNKPGEFYGYTF
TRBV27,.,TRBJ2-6,CASSLYRSGANVLTF
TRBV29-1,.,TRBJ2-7,CSVGTNAYEQYF
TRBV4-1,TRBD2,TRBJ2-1,CASSRNTAGEYNEQFF
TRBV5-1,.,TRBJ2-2,CASSSLTNTGELFF
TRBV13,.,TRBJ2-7,CASSLGDNRDPYEQYF
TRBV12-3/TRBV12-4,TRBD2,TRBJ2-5,CASSLGREHQETQYF
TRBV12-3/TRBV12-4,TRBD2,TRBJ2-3,CASRAGGLDTQYF
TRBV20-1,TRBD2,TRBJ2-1,CSARDWVAGREQFF
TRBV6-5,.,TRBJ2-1,CASSYANRMYEQFF